These 32 T cell receptor beta chains were sequenced from one sample in a study of beta chain features in type 1 diabetes (dated by TCRdb to the late 2010s). General findings and caveats noted by the study authors: A moderate but significant shortening of TCRB CDR3 length was observed in type 1 diabetes patients in all four CD4+ subsets.

These receptors have no identified antigens. The library was generated by the immunoSEQ multiplex PCR assay. The High Capacity cDNA Reverse Transcription Kit was used to reverse transcribe all of the isolated RNA, meaning that expressed TCRB transcripts were what got sequenced. In TCRdb, the immuneACCESS table is reduced to in-frame sequences with V and J assigned. These tables do not hold every clone; where another copy was compared, an unresolved V gene accounts for under half, and the others remain unexplained. Across this sample there are 680,000 or so clones, with around an eighth seen only once. Clones ranked in the top ten supply less than 0.025% of the sample. Sequencing was performed on naive CD4+ T cells from blood. The cell subset or site label for this specimen denotes: true naive CD4+ T cells. These receptors originate from a man younger than 35 with type 1 diabetes.

The chain has TRBV5-5 and TRBJ1-2, with D tentatively TRBD1 (6 bases). V lost 0 bases, J lost 0 bases, and 12 bases lay in between. This CDR3 is 16 amino acids long. Germline CDR1 SGHKS, CDR2 YYEKEE (reference sequence). The CDR3 reads CASSLAGTLANYGYTF. The DNA of the CDR3 is TGTGCCAGCAGCTTGGCCGGGACACTTGCTAACTATGGCTACACCTTC.

This clone was found a few times. The chain recombines TRBV5-6 with TRBJ2-7; unclear D gene. This CDR3 region has 13 residues. Germline V gene data show CDR1 as SGHDT and CDR2 as YYEEEE. The germline V and J ends were trimmed by 2 bases and 5 bases, with 11 bases remaining between them. The CDR3 loop is CASSFGFPNEQYF. As DNA, the CDR3 is TGTGCCAGCAGCTTTGGGTTCCCCAACGAGCAGTACTTC. Full variable domain (missing parts from reference TRBV5-6 and TRBJ2-7): DAGVTQSPTHLIKTRGQQVTLRCSPKSGHDTVSWYQQALGQGPQFIFQYYEEEERQRGNFPDRFSGHQFPNYSSELNVNALLLGDSALYLCASSFGFPNEQYFGPGTRLTVT.

The chain links TRBV7-9 to TRBJ1-2; TRBD1 might be the D (6 bases). The CDR3 loop spans 12 amino acids. Trimming cost V 7 bases and J 7 bases, with 13 bases left between them. Per germline, CDR1 SEHNR and CDR2 FQNEAQ (reference sequence). The CDR3 DNA follows: TGTGCCAGCACTACAGGGATCGGTGGCTACACCTTC. It translates to CASTTGIGGYTF.

This clone was seen more than once but under ten times. The rearrangement links TRBV25-1 to TRBJ1-2; 7 bases align to TRBD1. The length of the CDR3 is 13 residues. The ends lost 4 bases at V and 3 bases at J; junction bases unmatched: 2. The V gene's germline CDR1 is MGHDK and CDR2 SYGVNS. CDR3 sequence reads: CASSVGTDYGYTF. CDR3 in DNA: TGTGCCAGCAGTGTCGGGACAGACTATGGCTACACCTTC.

This clone was seen more than once but under ten times. This chain joins TRBV30 and TRBJ1-1; D is undetermined. The CDR3 contains 9 residues. CDR1 and CDR2 (germline): GTSNPN, SVGIG (reference sequence). Trimming removed 6 bases at V and 8 bases at J, with 7 bases between. CDR3 sequence: CACHPEAFF. CDR3 nucleotide sequence: TGTGCCTGCCACCCCGAAGCTTTCTTT.

The genes are TRBV6-5 and TRBJ2-5; possibly TRBD2 for D (7 bases). Germline loops: CDR1 MNHEY, CDR2 SVGAGI. V was cut by 4 bases and J by 5 bases, with 17 bases left in between. This CDR3 spans 15 amino acids. CDR3 in amino acids: CASSSPGRGGETQYF. CDR3 DNA: TGTGCCAGCAGTTCACCCGGCAGGGGAGGGGAGACCCAGTACTTC.

This clone was seen only a few times. The chain has TRBV6-6 and TRBJ2-1; D perhaps matches TRBD2 (7 bases). The CDR3 has 14 amino acids. Per the germline V gene, CDR1 is MNHNY and CDR2 is SVGAGI (reference sequence). V lost 6 bases and J lost 7, with 16 bases in between. Here the CDR3 DNA reads TGTGCCAGCAGAGTGGGGGGGCCGTTGAATGAGCAGTTCTTC. Protein: CASRVGGPLNEQFF.

The chain combines TRBV2 with TRBJ2-7; D may be TRBD1 (5 bases). CDR3 length equals 14 residues. Germline V lookup: CDR1 SNHLY, CDR2 FYNNEI. Trimming shortened V by 6 bases and J by 0 bases, and 12 bases separated the two germline ends. The CDR3 coding sequence is TGTGCCAGCAGGCAGACAGAAGGCTCCTACGAGCAGTACTTC. This gives the protein CASRQTEGSYEQYF.

This clone was seen only a few times. The rearrangement uses TRBV12-5 and TRBJ2-6; 7 bases are shared with TRBD1. Per germline, CDR1 LGHNT and CDR2 FRNRAP. V shed 6 bases and J 8 bases; nucleotides not matched to a gene: 7. There are 14 residues in the CDR3. The DNA of the CDR3 is TGTGCTAGTGGGACTGGGACAGCCCCCAACGTCCTGACTTTC. Protein product: CASGTGTAPNVLTF.

The chain has TRBV27 and TRBJ1-2; D perhaps matches TRBD1 (6 bases). The germline CDR1 and CDR2 sequences are MNHEY and SMNVEV (reference sequence). The CDR3 is 13 residues long. V was trimmed by 6 bases and J by 5 bases, leaving 13 bases between them. The CDR3 nucleotides read TGTGCCAGCAGGTCTGTAGGGGGGTATGGCTACACCTTC. It is translated as CASRSVGGYGYTF.

The gene calls are TRBV6-5 and TRBJ2-3, with unresolved D. Germline CDR1 is MNHEY and CDR2 is SVGAGI. Trimming pared 5 bases from V and 2 bases from J, leaving 11 bases between. The CDR3 sequence is 14 residues long. DNA of the CDR3: TGTGCCAGCAGTAGGAGCAGGCTCACAGATACGCAGTATTTT. This codes for CASSRSRLTDTQYF.

This clone was seen only a few times. The V call is TRBV5-1, the J call TRBJ2-3; TRBD2 might be the D (6 bases). From germline, CDR1 is SGHRS and CDR2 YFSETQ. With 0 bases removed from V and 2 bases from J, the gap between germline ends came to 10 bases. CDR3 length equals 15 residues. The CDR3 DNA follows: TGCGCCAGCAGCTTGGACGGGGGAGTCACAGATACGCAGTATTTT. This encodes CASSLDGGVTDTQYF.

This clone was seen more than once but under ten times. The rearrangement uses TRBV29-1 and TRBJ2-5; the D gene is possibly TRBD1 (6 bases). The V gene's germline CDR1 is SQVTM and CDR2 ANQGSEA. The CDR3 spans 14 residues. The V and J ends lost 2 bases and 2 bases respectively, with 12 bases between them. This CDR3 reads CSVEWDTDQETQYF. In DNA form, the CDR3 reads TGCAGCGTTGAATGGGACACCGATCAAGAGACCCAGTACTTC.

This chain uses TRBV9 with TRBJ2-1, with D tentatively TRBD1 (6 bases). CDR1 and CDR2 (germline): SGDLS, YYNGEE. This CDR3 has 15 amino acids. Trimming pared 3 bases from V and 8 bases from J, leaving 18 bases between. The CDR3 DNA sequence: TGTGCCAGCAGCGCAGACTCGACAGGAGTAGATGAGCAGTTCTTC. Protein sequence: CASSADSTGVDEQFF.

This chain uses TRBV13 with TRBJ1-1, with TRBD1 matching 7 bases. This CDR3 is built from 15 residues. V dropped 6 bases and J dropped 1; count of bases not matched to a gene: 8. Germline assignment: CDR1 PRHDT and CDR2 FYEKMQ (reference sequence). The CDR3 DNA reads as TGTGCCAGCAGTTCCAAGACAGGGACGAACACTGAAGCTTTCTTT. Its protein is CASSSKTGTNTEAFF.

This clone was observed a handful of times. The chain combines TRBV19 with TRBJ1-2; 9 bases fit TRBD1. V was clipped by 4 bases and J by 0 bases; unmatched bases: 9. Germline lookup yields CDR1 LNHDA and CDR2 SQIVND (reference sequence). This CDR3 is built from 17 residues. Written as DNA, the CDR3 is TGTGCCAGTAGTACCTCCGGGACAGGGAAGGCTAACTATGGCTACACCTTC. It codes for CASSTSGTGKANYGYTF.

V gene TRBV11-2 combines with J gene TRBJ2-4, with D possibly TRBD1 on 7 matching bases. The CDR3 loop spans 15 amino acids. CDR1 is SGHAT and CDR2 is FQNNGV in the germline V gene. With 0 bases removed from V and 7 bases from J, the gap between germline ends came to 13 bases. The CDR3 sequence: CASSLEWQGGNIQYF. The CDR3 DNA reads as TGTGCCAGCAGCTTAGAGTGGCAGGGGGGTAACATTCAGTACTTC.

V gene TRBV14 combines with J gene TRBJ1-6; D uncertain. This CDR3 has 16 residues. Looked up from germline, CDR1 is SGHDN and CDR2 is FVKESK. Trimming took off 0 bases at V and 10 bases at J, with 16 bases between the two ends. The chain's CDR3 is CASSQEERIIGSPLHF. CDR3 coding DNA: TGTGCCAGCAGCCAAGAAGAACGGATAATCGGGTCACCCCTCCACTTT.

The V and J genes are TRBV10-3 and TRBJ2-7; the match to TRBD1 covers 11 bases. The CDR3 runs to 13 residues. CDR1 is ENHRY, CDR2 SYGVKD, per germline. The CDR3 loop reads CVVGGQGAGEQYF. CDR3 sequence (DNA): TGTGTCGTCGGAGGACAGGGGGCGGGAGAGCAGTACTTC.

This sequence joins TRBV28 and TRBJ2-4, with TRBD1 matching 7 bases. This CDR3 is 16 amino acids long. V dropped 4 bases and J dropped 8; count of bases not matched to a gene: 14. Looked up from germline, CDR1 is MDHEN and CDR2 is SYDVKM. The CDR3: CASSSTGTVLMDIQYF. As DNA, the CDR3 is TGTGCCAGCAGTTCCACCGGGACAGTGTTGATGGACATTCAGTACTTC.

This clone showed up just a few times. The chain has TRBV19 and TRBJ1-2; 7 nucleotides match TRBD1. Germline trimming cut 5 bases from V and 5 bases from J; bases unmatched to any gene: 8. CDR1 is LNHDA, CDR2 SQIVND, per germline (reference sequence). This CDR3 region has 14 residues. In DNA form, the CDR3 reads TGTGCCAGTAGTCTGCGGACAGGCGGGTATGGCTACACCTTC. As protein: CASSLRTGGYGYTF.

Remarks on this clone: Other DNA sequences in the same sample also yield this CDR3. The chain carries TRBV5-1 and TRBJ1-1; 7 bases line up with TRBD1. This CDR3 has 13 amino acids. Germline values: CDR1 SGHRS, CDR2 YFSETQ. Unmatched junction bases numbered 3, after V lost 2 bases and J lost 5 bases. This CDR3 reads CASSFQGGTEAFF. The DNA for the CDR3 is TGCGCCAGCAGCTTCCAGGGGGGGACTGAAGCTTTCTTT.

This clone is a singleton in its sample. The rearrangement links TRBV30 to TRBJ1-2; D might be TRBD1 (5 bases). The CDR3 totals 15 residues. The V gene's germline CDR1 is GTSNPN and CDR2 SVGIG (reference sequence). The V end was cut by 1 base, the J end by 3 bases, with 15 bases between. This CDR3 reads CAWSESGSGDYGYTF. The CDR3 bases are TGTGCCTGGAGTGAATCAGGGAGCGGGGACTATGGCTACACCTTC.

In this sample, this clone turned up a few times. The genes are TRBV19 and TRBJ2-3, with D uncertain. Germline-derived CDR1 and CDR2 are LNHDA and SQIVND (reference sequence). The length of the CDR3 is 13 residues. Trimming pared 3 bases from V and 13 bases from J, leaving 17 bases between. For the CDR3, the DNA is TGTGCCAGTAGTATCCAGGTGGCAGGCCGGAAGTATTTT. Its protein is CASSIQVAGRKYF.

The chain has TRBV25-1 and TRBJ1-1; D is unclear. V lost 2 bases and J lost 0, with 10 bases in between. CDR3 length: 15 amino acids. Germline CDR1 is MGHDK and CDR2 is SYGVNS. The CDR3 loop is CASSESYSMNTEAFF. As DNA, the CDR3 is TGTGCCAGCAGTGAAAGCTACAGCATGAACACTGAAGCTTTCTTT.

V usage is TRBV6-5 and J usage is TRBJ2-7; maybe TRBD1 (6 bases). The CDR3 is 15 residues long. The germline CDR1 and CDR2 sequences are MNHEY and SVGAGI. V shed 2 bases and J shed 0 bases, with 11 bases lying between them. As DNA, the CDR3 is TGTGCCAGCAGTTACACAGGACAGTTCTCCTACGAGCAGTACTTC. Its translation: CASSYTGQFSYEQYF.

The CDR3 coding sequence is TGCGCCAGCAGCCAAGAGGATACAGGAGGCTATGGCTACACCTTC. This gives the protein CASSQEDTGGYGYTF. The chain employs TRBV4-1 and TRBJ1-2; tentative D call: TRBD1 (5 bases). This CDR3 is built from 15 residues. The V end was cut by 0 bases, the J end by 4 bases, with 12 bases between. The V gene's germline CDR1 is MGHRA and CDR2 YSYEKL.

The sample holds a few counts of this clone. CDR3 nucleotides: TGTGCCAGTACCACCGGGACAGGGGTCATAGATACGCAGTATTTT. It translates to CASTTGTGVIDTQYF. The J gene is TRBJ2-3, the V gene TRBV6-5, with TRBD1 matching over 10 bases. Germline V gives CDR1 MNHEY, CDR2 SVGAGI. With 9 bases clipped from V and 5 bases from J, the junction kept 11 bases outside the gene matches. The CDR3 runs to 15 residues.

The chain carries TRBV7-9 and TRBJ1-2; D remains unclear. From germline, CDR1 is SEHNR and CDR2 FQNEAQ (reference sequence). The CDR3 totals 14 residues. V lost 4 bases and J 8 bases, leaving 17 bases between the germline ends. CDR3 amino acids: CASSSPNAFGGYTF. Written as DNA, the CDR3 is TGTGCCAGCAGCTCCCCGAACGCGTTCGGCGGCTACACCTTC.

This clone was counted between two and nine times. This chain uses TRBV5-1 with TRBJ2-1, with D perhaps TRBD1 or TRBD2 (5 bases each). Germline V CDR1 and CDR2: SGHRS, YFSETQ. V was clipped by 0 bases and J by 7 bases, with 14 bases between them. The CDR3 has 15 residues. This chain's CDR3 is CASSLDGGARNEQFF. The CDR3, as DNA: TGCGCCAGCAGCTTGGATGGGGGTGCGAGAAATGAGCAGTTCTTC.

In its sample, this clone was seen a few times. This chain joins TRBV6-6 and TRBJ1-5, with a possible D match to TRBD1 (6 bases). CDR3 length: 14 residues. Trimming stripped 2 bases from V and 6 bases from J, with 11 bases between. Germline CDR1 reads MNHNY; CDR2 reads SVGAGI (reference sequence). This chain's CDR3 is CASSYPGQIQPQHF. In nucleotides, the CDR3 is TGTGCCAGCAGTTACCCCGGACAGATTCAGCCCCAGCATTTT.

This clone appeared a few times. CDR3 coding DNA: TGTGCCGCCGGAGGAGGGGTTTCGCAGCATTTT. Residues: CAAGGGVSQHF. V and J are TRBV2 and TRBJ1-5; possibly TRBD1 for D (5 bases). Germline assignment: CDR1 SNHLY and CDR2 FYNNEI. The CDR3 covers 11 residues. Trimming stripped 11 bases from V and 13 bases from J, with 18 bases between.